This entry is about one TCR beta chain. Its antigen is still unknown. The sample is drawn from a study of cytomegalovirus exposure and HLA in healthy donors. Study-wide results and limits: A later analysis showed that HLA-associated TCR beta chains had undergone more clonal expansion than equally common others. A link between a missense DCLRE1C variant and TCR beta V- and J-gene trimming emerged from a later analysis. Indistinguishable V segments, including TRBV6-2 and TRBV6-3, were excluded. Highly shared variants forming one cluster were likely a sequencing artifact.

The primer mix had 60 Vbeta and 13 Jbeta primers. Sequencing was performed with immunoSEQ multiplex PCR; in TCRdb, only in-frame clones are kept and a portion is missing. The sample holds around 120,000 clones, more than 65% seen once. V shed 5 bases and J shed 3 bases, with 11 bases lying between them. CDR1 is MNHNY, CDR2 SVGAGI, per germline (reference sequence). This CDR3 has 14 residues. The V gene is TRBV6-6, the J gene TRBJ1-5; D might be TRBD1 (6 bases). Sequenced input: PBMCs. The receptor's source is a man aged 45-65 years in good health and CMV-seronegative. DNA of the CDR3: TGTGCCAGCAGTCAAACAGGGTACAATCAGCCCCAGCATTTT. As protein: CASSQTGYNQPQHF.